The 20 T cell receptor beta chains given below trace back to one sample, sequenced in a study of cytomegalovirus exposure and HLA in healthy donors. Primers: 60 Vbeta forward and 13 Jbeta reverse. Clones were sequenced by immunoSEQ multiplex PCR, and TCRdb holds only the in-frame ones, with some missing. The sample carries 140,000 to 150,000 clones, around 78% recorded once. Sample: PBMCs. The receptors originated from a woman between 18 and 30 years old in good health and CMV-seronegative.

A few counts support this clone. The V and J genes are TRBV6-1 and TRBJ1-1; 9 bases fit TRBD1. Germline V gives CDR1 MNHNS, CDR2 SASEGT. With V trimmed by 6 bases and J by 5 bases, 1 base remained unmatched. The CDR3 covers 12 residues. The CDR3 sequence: CASRTGGTEAFF. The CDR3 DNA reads TGTGCCAGCAGGACAGGGGGGACTGAAGCTTTCTTT.

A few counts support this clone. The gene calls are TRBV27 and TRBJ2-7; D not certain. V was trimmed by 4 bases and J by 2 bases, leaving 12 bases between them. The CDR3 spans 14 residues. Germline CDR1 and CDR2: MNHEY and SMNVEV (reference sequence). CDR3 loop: CASSSPYKTYEQYF. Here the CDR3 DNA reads TGTGCCAGCAGTTCCCCGTATAAAACCTACGAGCAGTACTTC.

For the CDR3, the DNA is TGTGCCAGCAGCGTGACCGAAACAGTGTACGAGCAGTACTTC. The encoded protein is CASSVTETVYEQYF. The chain combines TRBV11-2 with TRBJ2-7; D gene unclear. Germline V lookup: CDR1 SGHAT, CDR2 FQNNGV. CDR3 size: 14 residues. Trimming removed 5 bases at V and 4 bases at J, with 15 bases between.

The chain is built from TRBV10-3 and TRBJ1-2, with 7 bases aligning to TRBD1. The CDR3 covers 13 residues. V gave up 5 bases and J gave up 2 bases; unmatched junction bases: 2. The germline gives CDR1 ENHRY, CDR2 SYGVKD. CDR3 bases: TGTGCCATCAGTACGACAGGGAACTATGGCTACACCTTC. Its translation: CAISTTGNYGYTF.

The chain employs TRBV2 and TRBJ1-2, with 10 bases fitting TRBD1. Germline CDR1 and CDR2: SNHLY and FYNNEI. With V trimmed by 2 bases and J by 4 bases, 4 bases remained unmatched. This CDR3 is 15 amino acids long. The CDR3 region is CASSERDRGFYGYTF. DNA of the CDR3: TGTGCCAGCAGTGAAAGGGACAGGGGATTCTATGGCTACACCTTC.

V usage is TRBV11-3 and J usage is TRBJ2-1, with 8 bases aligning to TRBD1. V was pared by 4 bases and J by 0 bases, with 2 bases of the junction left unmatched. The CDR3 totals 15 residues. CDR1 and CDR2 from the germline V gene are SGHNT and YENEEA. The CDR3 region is CASSSRGPSYNEQFF. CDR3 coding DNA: TGTGCCAGCAGCTCCAGGGGGCCCTCCTACAATGAGCAGTTCTTC.

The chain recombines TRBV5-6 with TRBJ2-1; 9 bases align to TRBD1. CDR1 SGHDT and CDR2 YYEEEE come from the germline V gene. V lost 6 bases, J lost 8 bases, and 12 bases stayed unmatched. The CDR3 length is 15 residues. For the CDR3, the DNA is TGTGCCAGCACCTGGGGGGACAGGGATACGGATGAGCAGTTCTTC. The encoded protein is CASTWGDRDTDEQFF.

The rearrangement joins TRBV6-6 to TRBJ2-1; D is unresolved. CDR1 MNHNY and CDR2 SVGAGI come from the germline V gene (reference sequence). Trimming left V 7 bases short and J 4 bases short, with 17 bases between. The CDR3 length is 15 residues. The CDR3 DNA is TGTGCCAGCAAAATAGCCGCCGAACGGTACAATGAGCAGTTCTTC. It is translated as CASKIAAERYNEQFF.

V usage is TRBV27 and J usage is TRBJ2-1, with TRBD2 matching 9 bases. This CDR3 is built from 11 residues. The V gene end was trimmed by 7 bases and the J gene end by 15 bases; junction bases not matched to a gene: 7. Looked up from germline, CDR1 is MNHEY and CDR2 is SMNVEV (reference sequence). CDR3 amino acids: CASNLAGRLFF. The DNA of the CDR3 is TGTGCCAGCAACCTAGCGGGGCGGCTGTTCTTC.

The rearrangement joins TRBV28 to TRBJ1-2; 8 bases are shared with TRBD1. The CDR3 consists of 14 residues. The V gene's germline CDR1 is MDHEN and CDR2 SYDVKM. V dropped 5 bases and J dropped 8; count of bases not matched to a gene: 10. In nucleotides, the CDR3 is TGTGCCAGCAGTCGGCAGGGGGCAGTTGGAGGCTACACCTTC. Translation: CASSRQGAVGGYTF.

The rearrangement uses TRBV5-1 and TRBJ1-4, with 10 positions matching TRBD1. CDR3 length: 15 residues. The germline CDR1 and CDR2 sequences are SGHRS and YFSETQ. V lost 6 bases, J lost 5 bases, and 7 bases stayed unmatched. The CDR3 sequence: CASMTGGEGNEKLFF. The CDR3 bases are TGCGCCAGCATGACAGGGGGCGAGGGAAATGAAAAACTGTTTTTT.

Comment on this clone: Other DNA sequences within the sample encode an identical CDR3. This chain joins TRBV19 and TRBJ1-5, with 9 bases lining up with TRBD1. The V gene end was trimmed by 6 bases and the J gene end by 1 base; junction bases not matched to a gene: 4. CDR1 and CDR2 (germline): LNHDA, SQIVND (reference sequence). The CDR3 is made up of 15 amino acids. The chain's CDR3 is CASSWTGESNQPQHF. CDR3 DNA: TGTGCCAGTAGCTGGACAGGGGAGAGCAATCAGCCCCAGCATTTT.

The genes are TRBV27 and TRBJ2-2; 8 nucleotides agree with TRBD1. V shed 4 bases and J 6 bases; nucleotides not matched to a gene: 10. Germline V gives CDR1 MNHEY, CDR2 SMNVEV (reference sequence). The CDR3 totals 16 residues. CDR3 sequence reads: CASSSSGQGLAGELFF. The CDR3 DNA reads TGTGCCAGCAGTTCTTCCGGACAGGGTCTAGCCGGGGAGCTGTTTTTT.

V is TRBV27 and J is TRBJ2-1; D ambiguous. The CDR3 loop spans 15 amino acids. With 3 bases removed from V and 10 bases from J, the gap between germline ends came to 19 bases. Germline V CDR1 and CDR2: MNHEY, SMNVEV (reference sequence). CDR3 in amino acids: CASSLIRYIQWEQFF. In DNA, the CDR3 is TGTGCCAGCAGTTTGATCCGGTATATCCAATGGGAGCAGTTCTTC.

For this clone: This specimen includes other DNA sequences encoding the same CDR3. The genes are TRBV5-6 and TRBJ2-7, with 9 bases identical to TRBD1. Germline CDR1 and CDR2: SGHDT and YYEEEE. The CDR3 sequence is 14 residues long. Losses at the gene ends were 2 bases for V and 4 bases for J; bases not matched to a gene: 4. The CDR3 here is CASSFGTGTYEQYF. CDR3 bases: TGTGCCAGCAGCTTTGGGACAGGGACATACGAGCAGTACTTC.

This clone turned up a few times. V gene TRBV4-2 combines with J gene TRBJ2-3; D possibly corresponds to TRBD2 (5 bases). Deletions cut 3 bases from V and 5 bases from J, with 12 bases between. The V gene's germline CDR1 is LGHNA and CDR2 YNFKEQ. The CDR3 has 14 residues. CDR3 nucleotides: TGTGCCAGCAGCCAGGGATCCGCGGGAGATACGCAGTATTTT. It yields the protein CASSQGSAGDTQYF.

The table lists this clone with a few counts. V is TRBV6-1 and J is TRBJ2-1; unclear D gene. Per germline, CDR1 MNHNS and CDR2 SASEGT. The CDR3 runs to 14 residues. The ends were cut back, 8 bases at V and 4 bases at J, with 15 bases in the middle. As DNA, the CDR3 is TGTGCCAGCGAATCAAGTACAGTTTACAATGAGCAGTTCTTC. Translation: CASESSTVYNEQFF.

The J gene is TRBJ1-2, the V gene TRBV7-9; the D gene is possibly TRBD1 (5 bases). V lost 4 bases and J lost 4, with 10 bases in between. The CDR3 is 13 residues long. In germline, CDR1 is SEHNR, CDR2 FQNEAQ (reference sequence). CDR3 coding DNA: TGTGCCAGCAGCTCAAGACAGCTCTATGGCTACACCTTC. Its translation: CASSSRQLYGYTF.

In nucleotides, the CDR3 is TGTGCCAGCAGCCAAGCACCAGGGGAAGCTTTCTTT. Protein sequence: CASSQAPGEAFF. This chain joins TRBV4-2 and TRBJ1-1; a possible D gene is TRBD1 (5 bases). The germline V and J ends were trimmed by 1 base and 8 bases, with 8 bases remaining between them. CDR1 is LGHNA, CDR2 YNFKEQ, per germline. CDR3 length: 12 amino acids.

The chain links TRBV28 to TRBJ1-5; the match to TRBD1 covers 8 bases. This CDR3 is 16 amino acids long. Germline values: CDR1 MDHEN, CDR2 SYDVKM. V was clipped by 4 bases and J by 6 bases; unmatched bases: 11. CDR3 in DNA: TGTGCCAGCAGTTCCGCCGGGACAGGTGGGACTCAGCCCCAGCATTTT. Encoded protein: CASSSAGTGGTQPQHF.